This paragraph covers one T cell receptor (beta chain) sequence. No antigen is known for it. The data belong to a study of cytomegalovirus exposure and HLA in healthy donors. Study-level information: Unique TCRs from HLA-typed donors, 85 million to 100 million of them, were held in an early data release. Study-wide results and caveats: The presence/absence work took it that sequencing depth was about the same across donors.

The PCR was carried out with 60 Vbeta primers and 13 Jbeta primers. Method: immunoSEQ multiplex PCR; TCRdb's copy keeps in-frame clones and lacks some. The sample gives some 170,000 clones, about 81% of which show up once; just under 3% is in the top ten. J gave up 0 bases and V 3 bases, and 6 bases lay outside the gene matches. This CDR3 has 16 residues. Germline V CDR1 and CDR2: SGHDT, YYEEEE. Donors likely had unrecorded immune exposures despite being nominally healthy when sampled. The chain links TRBV5-6 to TRBJ2-1, with 7 bases that match TRBD2. The sequence was collected from a woman aged 45-65 years in good health and CMV-seropositive. The sample was PBMCs. The CDR3 reads CASSSLRGVSYNEQFF. In nucleotides, the CDR3 is TGTGCCAGCAGCTCCCTACGGGGGGTCTCCTACAATGAGCAGTTCTTC.